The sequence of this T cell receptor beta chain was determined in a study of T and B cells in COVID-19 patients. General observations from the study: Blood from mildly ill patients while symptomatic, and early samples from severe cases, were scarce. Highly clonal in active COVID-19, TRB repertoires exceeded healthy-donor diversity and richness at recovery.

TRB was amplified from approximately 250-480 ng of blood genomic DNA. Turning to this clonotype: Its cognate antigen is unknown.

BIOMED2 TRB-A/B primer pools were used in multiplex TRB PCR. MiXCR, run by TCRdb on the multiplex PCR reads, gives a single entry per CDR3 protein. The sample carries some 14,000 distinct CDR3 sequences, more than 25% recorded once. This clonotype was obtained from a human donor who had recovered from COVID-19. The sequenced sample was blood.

The CDR3, as DNA: TGTGCCAGCAGGATCCTGTCAGGGGGGGATTCACCCCTCCACTTT. Translating gives CASRILSGGDSPLHF. The rearrangement joins TRBV27 to TRBJ1-6, with TRBD1 matching over 7 bases. Looked up from germline, CDR1 is MNHEY and CDR2 is SMNVEV (reference sequence). V was clipped by 6 bases and J by 8 bases; unmatched bases: 10. CDR3 size: 15 residues.